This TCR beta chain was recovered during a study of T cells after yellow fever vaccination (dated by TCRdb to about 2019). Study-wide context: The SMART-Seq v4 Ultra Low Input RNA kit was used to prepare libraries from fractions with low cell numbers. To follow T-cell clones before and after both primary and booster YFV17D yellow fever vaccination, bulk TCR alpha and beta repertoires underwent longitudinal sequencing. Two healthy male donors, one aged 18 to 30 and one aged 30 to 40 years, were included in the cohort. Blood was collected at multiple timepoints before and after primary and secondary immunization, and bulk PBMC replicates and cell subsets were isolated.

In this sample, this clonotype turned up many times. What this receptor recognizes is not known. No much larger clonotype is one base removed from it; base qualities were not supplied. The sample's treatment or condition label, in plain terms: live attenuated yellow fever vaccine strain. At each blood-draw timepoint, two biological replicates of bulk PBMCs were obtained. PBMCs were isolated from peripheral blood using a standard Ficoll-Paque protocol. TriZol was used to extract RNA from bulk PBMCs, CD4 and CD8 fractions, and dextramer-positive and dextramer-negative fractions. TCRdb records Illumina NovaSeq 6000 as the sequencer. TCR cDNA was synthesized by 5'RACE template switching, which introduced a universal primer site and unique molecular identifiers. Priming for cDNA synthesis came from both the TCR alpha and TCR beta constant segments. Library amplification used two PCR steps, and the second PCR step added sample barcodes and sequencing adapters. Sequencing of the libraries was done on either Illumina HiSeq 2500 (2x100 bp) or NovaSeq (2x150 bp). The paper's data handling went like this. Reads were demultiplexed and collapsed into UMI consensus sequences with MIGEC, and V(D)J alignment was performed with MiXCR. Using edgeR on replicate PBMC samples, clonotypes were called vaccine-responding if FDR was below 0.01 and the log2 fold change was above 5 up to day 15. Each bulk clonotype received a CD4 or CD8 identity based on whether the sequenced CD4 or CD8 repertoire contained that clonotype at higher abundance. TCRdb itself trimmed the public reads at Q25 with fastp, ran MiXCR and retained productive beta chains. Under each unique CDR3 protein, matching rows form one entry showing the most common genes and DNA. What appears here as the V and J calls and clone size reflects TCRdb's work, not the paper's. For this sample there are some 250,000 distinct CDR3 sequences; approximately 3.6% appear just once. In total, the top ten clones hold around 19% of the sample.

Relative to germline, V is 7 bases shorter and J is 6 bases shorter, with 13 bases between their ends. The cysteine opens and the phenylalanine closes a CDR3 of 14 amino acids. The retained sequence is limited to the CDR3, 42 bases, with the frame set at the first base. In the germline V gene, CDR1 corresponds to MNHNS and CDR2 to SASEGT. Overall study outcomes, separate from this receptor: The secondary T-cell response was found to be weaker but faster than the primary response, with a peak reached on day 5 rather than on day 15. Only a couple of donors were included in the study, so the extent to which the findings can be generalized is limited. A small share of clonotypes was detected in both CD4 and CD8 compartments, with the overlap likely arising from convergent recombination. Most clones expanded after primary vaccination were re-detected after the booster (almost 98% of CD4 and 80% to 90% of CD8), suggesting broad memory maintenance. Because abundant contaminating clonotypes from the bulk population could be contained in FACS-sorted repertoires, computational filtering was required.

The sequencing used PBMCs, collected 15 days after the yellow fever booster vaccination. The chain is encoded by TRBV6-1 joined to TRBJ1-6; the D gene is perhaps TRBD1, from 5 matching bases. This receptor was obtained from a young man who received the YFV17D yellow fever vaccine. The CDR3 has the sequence CASNPRQSNSPLHF. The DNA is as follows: TGTGCCAGCAACCCGAGACAGAGTAATTCACCCCTCCACTTT.